This T cell receptor beta chain was sequenced during a study of T cells after yellow fever vaccination. TCRdb used MiXCR to reprocess the 5' RACE reads, holding one entry per CDR3 protein. The sample lists 250,000 to 350,000 distinct CDR3 sequences, approximately 4% seen once, with roughly a fifth in the top ten. The germline V gene has CDR1 DFQATT and CDR2 SNEGSKA (reference sequence). The CDR3 runs 15 residues. Trimming pared 0 bases from V and 4 bases from J, leaving 12 bases between. The V gene is TRBV20-1, the J gene TRBJ2-2; TRBD2 is a possible D gene (6 bases). This TCR was recovered from a man aged 18 to 35 who received the YFV17D yellow fever vaccine. Sequenced here: PBMCs, sampled 15 days after the yellow fever booster vaccination. CDR3 region: CSAREARGATGELFF. CDR3 coding DNA: TGCAGTGCTAGAGAAGCTCGCGGGGCCACCGGGGAGCTGTTTTTT.